A single sample gave rise to the 32 T cell receptor beta chains below, sequenced in a study of PD-1 blockade in classical Hodgkin lymphoma. TCRdb keeps only in-frame clones here, not all; method: immunoSEQ multiplex PCR. Of roughly 46,000 clones in the sample, roughly 80% were seen once. The time point here: cycle 4 day 1 (C4D1), after 6 weeks of nivolumab. All the patients suffered relapse after autologous stem cell transplantation, and brentuximab vedotin exposure differed. The material was peripheral blood mononuclear cells (PBMCs), obtained before the fourth cycle of nivolumab. These receptor sequences come from a human donor with classical Hodgkin lymphoma.

V usage is TRBV7-2 and J usage is TRBJ1-3; no reliable D call. Germline V gene data show CDR1 as SGHTA and CDR2 as FQGNSA. V was shortened by 2 bases and J by 0 bases, with 11 bases between the two germline ends. The CDR3 runs 16 residues. CDR3 sequence reads: CASSLFHGDSGNTIYF. The DNA of the CDR3 is TGTGCCAGCAGCTTATTTCACGGGGACTCTGGAAACACCATATATTTT.

The V gene is TRBV5-8, the J gene TRBJ2-1; the match to TRBD2 covers 12 bases. With V trimmed by 6 bases and J by 0 bases, 4 bases remained unmatched. The CDR3 has 16 amino acids. Germline values: CDR1 SGHTS, CDR2 YDEGEE. The CDR3 spells CASTQTSGSSYNEQFF. CDR3 DNA: TGTGCCAGCACTCAGACTAGCGGGAGCTCCTACAATGAGCAGTTCTTC.

The chain employs TRBV21-1 and TRBJ2-1; whether TRBD2, the table's D call, matches the DNA was not checked. TRBV21-1 is a pseudogene locus. The CDR3 extends over 17 amino acids. Here the CDR3 DNA reads TGTGCCAGCAGCAAAGGATGGACTAGCGGGGGAGACAATGAGCAGTTCTTC. Protein sequence: CASSKGWTSGGDNEQFF.

The rearrangement joins TRBV19 to TRBJ2-6; TRBD1 matches at 8 bases. The CDR3 spans 20 residues. Germline-derived CDR1 and CDR2 are LNHDA and SQIVND (reference sequence). V was pared by 4 bases and J by 2 bases, with 16 bases of the junction left unmatched. CDR3 amino acids: CASSTFTGQVIGAGANVLTF. The CDR3, as DNA: TGTGCCAGTAGTACCTTCACGGGACAGGTTATAGGAGCTGGGGCCAACGTCCTGACTTTC. The full variable domain, rest sourced from reference TRBV19 and TRBJ2-6, is DGGITQSPKYLFRKEGQNVTLSCEQNLNHDAMYWYRQDPGQGLRLIYYSQIVNDFQKGDIAEGYSVSREKKESFPLTVTSAQKNPTAFYLCASSTFTGQVIGAGANVLTFGAGSRLTVL.

V gene TRBV7-9 combines with J gene TRBJ2-2; 7 bases fit TRBD2. The trim removed 5 bases at V and 3 bases at J, leaving 12 bases unmatched. This CDR3 spans 17 amino acids. Germline V lookup: CDR1 SEHNR, CDR2 FQNEAQ (reference sequence). The CDR3 loop reads CASSAGRLAGDTGELFF. CDR3 DNA: TGTGCCAGCAGCGCGGGTCGGTTGGCGGGAGACACCGGGGAGCTGTTTTTT.

This clone was recorded a few times. The genes are TRBV18 and TRBJ1-5; TRBD1 agrees at 8 bases. This CDR3 has 14 residues. CDR1 is KGHSH and CDR2 is LQKENI in the germline V gene. Trimming took 3 bases from V and 4 from J; bases not matched to a gene: 2. The CDR3 here is CASSPDRVNQPQHF. The CDR3 coding sequence is TGTGCCAGCTCACCGGACAGGGTAAATCAGCCCCAGCATTTT.

This chain uses TRBV7-2 with TRBJ2-1; 7 bases line up with TRBD2. CDR3 size: 14 residues. Germline trimming cut 5 bases from V and 8 bases from J; bases unmatched to any gene: 9. Per the germline V gene, CDR1 is SGHTA and CDR2 is FQGNSA. DNA of the CDR3: TGTGCCAGCAGCGAAGGCGGGAGTAGCCATGAGCAGTTCTTC. This translates into CASSEGGSSHEQFF.

In this sample, this clone turned up once. CDR3 nucleotides: TGTGCCAGCAGCTTGTCGAGGAGGGGGAATTCTGGAAACACCATATATTTT. It yields the protein CASSLSRRGNSGNTIYF. The V gene is TRBV5-5, the J gene TRBJ1-3, with D tentatively TRBD1 (6 bases). This CDR3 is 17 amino acids long. Deletions cut 1 base from V and 1 base from J, with 15 bases between. Germline V gene lookup returns CDR1 SGHKS and CDR2 YYEKEE (reference sequence).

A single count supports this clone. V usage is TRBV30 and J usage is TRBJ2-7; 9 nucleotides match TRBD2. Germline-derived CDR1 and CDR2 are GTSNPN and SVGIG (reference sequence). V lost 3 bases and J lost 3; bases outside the gene matches: 3. The CDR3 spans 13 residues. CDR3 sequence: CAWRTSGSYEQYF. The CDR3, as DNA: TGTGCCTGGAGGACTAGCGGAAGCTACGAGCAGTACTTC.

V gene TRBV10-2 combines with J gene TRBJ1-5; no clear D. Germline lookup yields CDR1 WSHSY and CDR2 SAAADI. V was trimmed by 5 bases and J by 2 bases, leaving 10 bases between them. The CDR3 extends over 14 amino acids. The CDR3 region is CASSTGRRNQPQHF. The CDR3, as DNA: TGCGCCAGCAGTACCGGACGGCGCAATCAGCCCCAGCATTTT.

The V gene is TRBV9, the J gene TRBJ2-5; D ambiguous. V gave up 4 bases and J gave up 4 bases, with 17 bases separating them. Looked up from germline, CDR1 is SGDLS and CDR2 is YYNGEE. The CDR3 loop spans 15 amino acids. The CDR3 bases are TGTGCCAGCAGCCCCTACGGCGGAGCTGGAGAGACCCAGTACTTC. Translated, it gives CASSPYGGAGETQYF. The whole variable domain, remainder taken from reference TRBV9 and TRBJ2-5, is DSGVTQTPKHLITATGQRVTLRCSPRSGDLSVYWYQQSLDQGLQFLIQYYNGEERAKGNILERFSAQQFPDLHSELNLSSLELGDSALYFCASSPYGGAGETQYFGPGTRLLVL.

This rearrangement joins TRBV2 to TRBJ2-5, with 8 bases aligning to TRBD2. The trim removed 2 bases at V and 3 bases at J, leaving 2 bases unmatched. Germline lookup yields CDR1 SNHLY and CDR2 FYNNEI. The CDR3 contains 14 residues. CDR3 nucleotides: TGTGCCAGCAGTGAATTACTAGCGGAAGAGACCCAGTACTTC. Its protein is CASSELLAEETQYF.

The CDR3 coding sequence is TGTGCCAGCAGAGACAGGGGACGGTTTAATGAAAAACTGTTTTTT. Protein product: CASRDRGRFNEKLFF. This chain uses TRBV6-4 with TRBJ1-4; 8 bases agree with TRBD1. The V and J ends lost 6 bases and 4 bases, in that order; junction bases with no gene match: 7. CDR1 is MRHNA, CDR2 SNTAGT, per germline. The CDR3 extends over 15 amino acids.

The rearrangement uses TRBV5-1 and TRBJ2-7; D is possibly TRBD1 or TRBD2 (5 bases each). The V end lost 1 base, the J end lost 5 bases, and 10 bases lay between the germline ends. Germline V gene lookup returns CDR1 SGHRS and CDR2 YFSETQ. This CDR3 contains 13 residues. The CDR3, as DNA: TGCGCCAGCAGCTTGAGAGGGGCTGACGAGCAGTACTTC. Translated: CASSLRGADEQYF. Supplemented by reference TRBV5-1 and TRBJ2-7, the full variable domain reads KAGVTQTPRYLIKTRGQQVTLSCSPISGHRSVSWYQQTPGQGLQFLFEYFSETQRNKGNFPGRFSGRQFSNSRSEMNVSTLELGDSALYLCASSLRGADEQYFGPGTRLTVT.

The chain recombines TRBV5-6 with TRBJ2-5; 7 bases map to TRBD1. In germline, CDR1 is SGHDT, CDR2 YYEEEE. CDR3 length: 15 residues. Trimming cost V 1 base and J 9 bases; bases outside gene matches: 12. Here the CDR3 reads CASSLPGQDRAAQYF. For the CDR3, the DNA is TGTGCCAGCAGCTTGCCCGGACAGGACCGAGCGGCCCAGTACTTC.

The chain uses TRBV10-1 and TRBJ2-7; unclear D gene. CDR1 WNHNN and CDR2 SYGVQD come from the germline V gene (reference sequence). The CDR3 is 14 amino acids. V was cut by 3 bases and J by 2 bases, with 11 bases left in between. The DNA for the CDR3 is TGCGCCAGCAGTGATTATATTGGACCCTACGAGCAGTACTTC. This sequence encodes CASSDYIGPYEQYF.

V is TRBV28 and J is TRBJ1-1; D is possibly TRBD1 (5 bases). The CDR3 is 12 amino acids. Germline assignment: CDR1 MDHEN and CDR2 SYDVKM. Trimming took off 7 bases at V and 4 bases at J, with 10 bases between the two ends. In DNA, the CDR3 is TGTGCCAGCATAGGGGATTCCACTGAAGCTTTCTTT. This sequence encodes CASIGDSTEAFF.

Sample share makes this clone medium-sized. The chain couples TRBV21-1 to TRBJ2-1; the D call of TRBD1 is as the table states it, not checked on the DNA. TRBV21-1 has pseudogene status. The CDR3 is made up of 12 amino acids. CDR3 sequence: CASSKALSEQFF. The CDR3, as DNA: TGTGCCAGCAGCAAAGCGCTCAGTGAGCAGTTCTTC.

Of note for this clone: Other nucleotide sequences from this sample produce the same CDR3. The chain combines TRBV19 with TRBJ2-7, with TRBD1 matching 8 bases. In germline, CDR1 is LNHDA, CDR2 SQIVND (reference sequence). The CDR3 consists of 15 residues. Unmatched junction bases numbered 6, after V lost 5 bases and J lost 0 bases. The CDR3: CASSRGQGFSYEQYF. The CDR3 nucleotides are TGTGCCAGTAGTCGCGGACAGGGCTTCTCCTACGAGCAGTACTTC.

The genes are TRBV5-6 and TRBJ1-1; 9 nucleotides agree with TRBD1. The CDR3 has 19 residues. V lost 4 bases and J lost 1; bases outside the gene matches: 17. Per germline, CDR1 SGHDT and CDR2 YYEEEE. In DNA form, the CDR3 reads TGTGCCAGCAGCGATCGACCCGGGACAGGGTGGTTCGGGAACACTGAAGCTTTCTTT. Amino acid sequence: CASSDRPGTGWFGNTEAFF. The variable domain in full, completed from reference TRBV5-6 and TRBJ1-1, reads DAGVTQSPTHLIKTRGQQVTLRCSPKSGHDTVSWYQQALGQGPQFIFQYYEEEERQRGNFPDRFSGHQFPNYSSELNVNALLLGDSALYLCASSDRPGTGWFGNTEAFFGQGTRLTVV.

This chain connects TRBV5-4 to TRBJ2-1; D not certain. The CDR3 length is 15 residues. Germline V gene lookup returns CDR1 SGHNT and CDR2 YYREEE (reference sequence). V lost 0 bases and J lost 2, with 9 bases in between. The CDR3 protein is CASSLDGITYNEQFF. The CDR3 coding sequence is TGTGCCAGCAGCTTGGACGGAATTACCTACAATGAGCAGTTCTTC.

This chain connects TRBV18 to TRBJ2-1; D remains unclear. The V and J ends lost 7 bases and 5 bases respectively, with 18 bases between them. This CDR3 contains 15 residues. CDR1 is KGHSH, CDR2 LQKENI, per germline. Written as DNA, the CDR3 is TGTGCCAGCTTTTATATTGGAGCCTCGAACAATGAGCAGTTCTTC. It translates to CASFYIGASNNEQFF.

This clone occurred once. The chain links TRBV19 to TRBJ1-2; a possible D gene is TRBD1 (5 bases). CDR1 is LNHDA, CDR2 SQIVND, per germline (reference sequence). The CDR3 runs 14 residues. Trimming took 3 bases from V and 7 from J, leaving 15 bases between them. The CDR3 spells CASSMQGEGFGYTF. The DNA for the CDR3 is TGTGCCAGTAGTATGCAGGGAGAAGGTTTTGGCTACACCTTC.

This clone was found once. The rearrangement joins TRBV19 to TRBJ1-5; 7 bases match TRBD1. V shed 5 bases, J shed 5 bases, and the junction held 12 bases outside the gene matches. This CDR3 contains 16 residues. Germline V gene sequence: CDR1 LNHDA, CDR2 SQIVND (reference sequence). In nucleotides, the CDR3 is TGTGCCAGTAGTGTGACCCAGGGGGATTGGGATCAGCCCCAGCATTTT. Translating it yields CASSVTQGDWDQPQHF.

The chain couples TRBV7-2 to TRBJ2-7; D is unclear. CDR3 length equals 12 residues. V was clipped by 4 bases and J by 6 bases, with 10 bases between them. Looked up from germline, CDR1 is SGHTA and CDR2 is FQGNSA. The DNA for the CDR3 is TGTGCCAGCAGCTATGACCGAGTCGAGCAGTACTTC. Protein: CASSYDRVEQYF.

V gene TRBV28 combines with J gene TRBJ2-5; 7 positions match TRBD2. The CDR3 covers 17 residues. Germline V gene data show CDR1 as MDHEN and CDR2 as SYDVKM. After removal of 5 bases from V and 2 bases from J, the junction contained 14 bases not matched to a gene. The CDR3 is CASSPLRKSGEQETQYF. The CDR3 DNA sequence: TGTGCCAGCAGTCCCCTCAGGAAGAGCGGGGAACAAGAGACCCAGTACTTC.

J is TRBJ2-3 and V is TRBV6-1; 8 bases map to TRBD1. J gave up 1 base and V 2 bases, and 2 bases lay outside the gene matches. Germline V gene lookup returns CDR1 MNHNS and CDR2 SASEGT. This CDR3 contains 15 residues. In DNA, the CDR3 is TGTGCCAGCAGTGAACCGGGACAGGGCACAGATACGCAGTATTTT. This sequence encodes CASSEPGQGTDTQYF.

This clone was detected only a few times. The chain combines TRBV11-3 with TRBJ2-1, with D uncertain. The CDR3 runs 11 residues. V was cut by 4 bases and J by 10 bases, with 8 bases left in between. CDR1 is SGHNT, CDR2 YENEEA, per germline. The CDR3 bases are TGTGCCAGCAGCTCTTCTGGGGAGCAGTTCTTC. Translated: CASSSSGEQFF.

Concerning this clone itself: Its ends do not fully match the called genes, so a read error is possible. The chain uses TRBV10-3 and TRBJ1-1; D is perhaps TRBD1 (5 bases). This CDR3 contains 14 residues. Per the germline V gene, CDR1 is ENHRY and CDR2 is SYGVKD. The CDR3, as DNA: TGTGCCAGCAGTTACGGACAACCGAACACTGAAGCTTTCTTT. Translating gives CASSYGQPNTEAFF.

The chain is built from TRBV11-2 and TRBJ2-7, with D uncertain. CDR1 and CDR2 from the germline V gene are SGHAT and FQNNGV. The CDR3 has 13 amino acids. V was clipped by 1 base and J by 2 bases, with 6 bases between them. CDR3: CASSLGETYEQYF. The CDR3 bases are TGTGCCAGCAGCTTAGGGGAAACCTACGAGCAGTACTTC.

This chain links TRBV28 with TRBJ2-5, with TRBD1 matching 7 bases. The CDR3 is 16 amino acids. The germline V gene has CDR1 MDHEN and CDR2 SYDVKM. After removal of 4 bases from V and 4 bases from J, the junction contained 12 bases not matched to a gene. The CDR3 spells CASSSPLTGFGETQYF. CDR3 nucleotide sequence: TGTGCCAGCAGTTCCCCCTTGACAGGGTTTGGAGAGACCCAGTACTTC.

The rearrangement joins TRBV29-1 to TRBJ2-7; TRBD1 aligns across 7 bases. The CDR3 runs 13 residues. The V gene end was trimmed by 8 bases and the J gene end by 2 bases; junction bases not matched to a gene: 9. Germline V CDR1 and CDR2: SQVTM, ANQGSEA. CDR3 protein: CSILTGSTYEQYF. Written as DNA, the CDR3 is TGCAGCATCCTGACAGGGAGTACCTACGAGCAGTACTTC.